This record concerns one TCR beta chain sequence. This table comes from immunoSEQ multiplex PCR, and its TCRdb copy is limited to in-frame clones, with some not included. The table includes approximately 46,000 clones, less than 35% detected once. The record originates from a study of tumour-infiltrating T cells in Burkitt lymphoma. This CDR3 has 14 residues. V lost 4 bases and J 0 bases, leaving 11 bases between the germline ends. Germline-derived CDR1 and CDR2 are SGHNT and YYREEE (reference sequence). This TCR derives from a human donor with Burkitt lymphoma. Sequences were obtained from tumor tissue. The chain employs TRBV5-4 and TRBJ2-7; possible D gene TRBD1, 5 bases. The CDR3 bases are TGTGCCAGCAGCGCAGGGCTGAGCTCCTACGAGCAGTACTTC. This gives the protein CASSAGLSSYEQYF.